These 28 T cell receptor beta chains came from one sample sequenced in a study of T-cell memory formation after mild COVID-19. In TCRdb, the 5' RACE reads were re-called with MiXCR into one record per CDR3 protein. The sample yields 150,000 to 200,000 distinct CDR3 sequences, roughly 15% seen once. The sample was PBMCs or a T cell subset sorted from them (not recorded which). These TCRs come from an adult woman who had mild COVID-19 (a few samples of this study predate the infection). Cell type and time point are not known.

CDR3 DNA sequence: TGTGCCAGCAGCCAAGTGTGGAGCGGGGGGTACGAGCAGTACTTC. As protein: CASSQVWSGGYEQYF. The chain links TRBV3-1 to TRBJ2-7; 9 positions agree with TRBD2. Germline trimming cut 1 base from V and 4 bases from J; bases unmatched to any gene: 5. CDR3 length equals 15 residues. CDR1 is LGHDT and CDR2 is YNNKEL in the germline V gene (reference sequence).

CDR3 in amino acids: CATSGPAHVGTEAFF. The CDR3 coding sequence is TGTGCCACCAGTGGACCAGCCCACGTGGGCACTGAAGCTTTCTTT. The chain recombines TRBV24-1 with TRBJ1-1; D gene uncertain. V dropped 5 bases and J dropped 4 bases, with 16 bases sitting between them. The germline V gene has CDR1 KGHDR and CDR2 SFDVKD. The CDR3 sequence is 15 residues long.

This clonotype appeared a single time. The genes are TRBV12-3 or TRBV12-4 and TRBJ1-1, with a tentative D call TRBD1 (6 bases). The CDR3 is made up of 13 amino acids. Trimming took 4 bases from V and 10 from J, leaving 16 bases between them. The CDR3 DNA reads TGTGCCAGCAGTTACCCTCGGGGGCGCGCAGCTTTCTTT. Amino acids: CASSYPRGRAAFF.

This clonotype was detected a few times. V and J are TRBV5-5 and TRBJ2-7; the match to TRBD2 covers 11 bases. The CDR3 extends over 17 amino acids. V shed 4 bases and J 5 bases; nucleotides not matched to a gene: 14. The germline V gene has CDR1 SGHKS and CDR2 YYEKEE (reference sequence). The CDR3 spells CASSALPGLAASHEQYF. In nucleotides, the CDR3 is TGTGCCAGCAGCGCGCTCCCGGGACTAGCGGCTTCCCACGAGCAGTACTTC.

This chain joins TRBV6-5 and TRBJ1-1, with D possibly TRBD1 on 5 matching bases. The ends were cut back, 6 bases at V and 2 bases at J, with 16 bases in the middle. The CDR3 covers 15 residues. Germline V gene sequence: CDR1 MNHEY, CDR2 SVGAGI. The CDR3 DNA is TGTGCCAGCAGATGGGAAACGGGGCGAAACACTGAAGCTTTCTTT. The encoded protein is CASRWETGRNTEAFF.

This clonotype occurred a few times. V and J are TRBV12-3 or TRBV12-4 and TRBJ2-1; D ambiguous. This CDR3 contains 14 residues. Deletions cut 3 bases from V and 3 bases from J, with 9 bases between. This chain's CDR3 is CASSFPTIYNEQFF. In DNA form, the CDR3 reads TGTGCCAGCAGTTTCCCGACAATCTACAATGAGCAGTTCTTC.

Points on this clonotype: One end of the junction does not line up with germline, which may come from a read error. The V and J genes are TRBV6-5 and TRBJ2-1, with D possibly being TRBD1 or TRBD2 (5 bases each). This CDR3 is 13 amino acids long. Germline V CDR1 and CDR2: MNHEY, SVGAGI. CDR3 DNA: TGTGCCAGCAGTACCGGGACGGCCGCCGTGAGGCTCTTC. Encoded protein: CASSTGTAAVRLF.

This clonotype was recorded many times. This chain uses TRBV18 with TRBJ1-5, with D possibly TRBD1 on 5 matching bases. V dropped 3 bases and J dropped 8 bases, with 11 bases sitting between them. CDR3 length: 13 amino acids. In germline, CDR1 is KGHSH, CDR2 LQKENI. This chain's CDR3 is CASSPDGAKPQHF. DNA of the CDR3: TGTGCCAGCTCACCCGACGGGGCAAAGCCCCAGCATTTT.

This clonotype was observed a few times. The rearrangement links TRBV9 to TRBJ2-1; weak D call: TRBD1 (6 bases). Germline V CDR1 and CDR2: SGDLS, YYNGEE. The CDR3 length is 15 residues. The germline V and J ends were trimmed by 4 bases and 12 bases, with 23 bases remaining between them. CDR3 protein: CASSPRSTGGGAQFF. CDR3 nucleotides: TGTGCCAGCAGCCCCCGTTCGACAGGTGGAGGAGCGCAGTTCTTC.

This chain uses TRBV30 with TRBJ2-1; no definite D call. V lost 8 bases to trimming and J lost 0 bases, with 11 bases between them. CDR1 GTSNPN and CDR2 SVGIG come from the germline V gene (reference sequence). CDR3 size: 13 residues. The CDR3 region has the DNA TGTGCCGGATTGCTAAGCTCCTACAATGAGCAGTTCTTC. This encodes CAGLLSSYNEQFF.

This clonotype was observed a handful of times. J is TRBJ2-3 and V is TRBV5-1, with TRBD1 as a possible D gene (6 bases). The CDR3 spans 14 residues. V was shortened by 7 bases and J by 3 bases, with 15 bases between the two germline ends. Germline lookup yields CDR1 SGHRS and CDR2 YFSETQ. The CDR3 region is CASFDGQKTDTQYF. The CDR3, as DNA: TGCGCCAGCTTCGACGGACAGAAAACAGATACGCAGTATTTT.

The chain links TRBV12-3 or TRBV12-4 to TRBJ2-7; TRBD1 might be the D (6 bases). Trimming took off 2 bases at V and 6 bases at J, with 32 bases between the two ends. This CDR3 has 20 residues. CDR3 in DNA: TGTGCCAGCAGTTTAACCCACGCTCGACAGGTCCCTCATCAGTTGGGCGAGCAGTACTTC. It codes for CASSLTHARQVPHQLGEQYF.

In this sample, this clonotype turned up a few times. The V and J genes are TRBV4-1 and TRBJ2-7, with unresolved D. V lost 0 bases and J 2 bases, leaving 5 bases between the germline ends. The CDR3 covers 13 residues. Germline CDR1 reads MGHRA; CDR2 reads YSYEKL. CDR3 region: CASSQDLAYEQYF. CDR3 sequence (DNA): TGCGCCAGCAGCCAAGATCTGGCCTACGAGCAGTACTTC.

This chain links TRBV12-3 or TRBV12-4 with TRBJ2-2; the D gene is possibly TRBD1 (6 bases). The length of the CDR3 is 14 residues. V was cut by 5 bases and J by 4 bases, with 11 bases left in between. CDR3 coding DNA: TGTGCCAGCAGTATCAGGGGCCCCACCGGGGAGCTGTTTTTT. Its protein product is CASSIRGPTGELFF.

The chain employs TRBV20-1 and TRBJ2-5, with 12 bases that match TRBD2. With V trimmed by 1 base and J by 7 bases, 16 bases remained unmatched. Germline CDR1 and CDR2: DFQATT and SNEGSKA (reference sequence). The CDR3 extends over 18 amino acids. This CDR3 is CSARGDPSGGAGLWTQYF. The DNA of the CDR3 is TGCAGTGCTAGAGGGGACCCTAGCGGGGGGGCCGGTTTGTGGACCCAGTACTTC.

The sample holds many counts of this clonotype. The rearrangement joins TRBV18 to TRBJ2-1; D is perhaps TRBD1 (6 bases). The CDR3 covers 16 residues. The V end was cut by 2 bases, the J end by 0 bases, with 11 bases between. Per germline, CDR1 KGHSH and CDR2 LQKENI. CDR3 sequence (DNA): TGTGCCAGCTCACCAGTCGACAGGACCTCCTACAATGAGCAGTTCTTC. Translation: CASSPVDRTSYNEQFF.

This rearrangement joins TRBV18 to TRBJ2-3, with TRBD1 as a possible D gene (6 bases). The CDR3 runs to 17 residues. The germline V and J ends were trimmed by 2 bases and 3 bases, with 18 bases remaining between them. Per the germline V gene, CDR1 is KGHSH and CDR2 is LQKENI. The DNA of the CDR3 is TGTGCCAGCTCACCAAGTATAACAGGGCCTGGGACAGATACGCAGTATTTT. Protein product: CASSPSITGPGTDTQYF. The complete variable domain, with remaining parts taken from reference TRBV18 and TRBJ2-3, reads NAGVMQNPRHLVRRRGQEARLRCSPMKGHSHVYWYRQLPEEGLKFMVYLQKENIIDESGMPKERFSAEFPKEGPSILRIQQVVRGDSAAYFCASSPSITGPGTDTQYFGPGTRLTVL.

The rearrangement joins TRBV5-1 to TRBJ1-2; possibly TRBD1 for D (5 bases). The germline V gene has CDR1 SGHRS and CDR2 YFSETQ. V was trimmed by 5 bases and J by 1 base, leaving 9 bases between them. The CDR3 runs 13 residues. For the CDR3, the DNA is TGCGCCAGCAGGCGAGACAGTAACTATGGCTACACCTTC. Its protein is CASRRDSNYGYTF.

This clonotype turned up a few times. CDR3 sequence reads: CSVEGDRGTSSYNEQFF. The CDR3 DNA reads TGCAGCGTTGAGGGGGACAGGGGCACGAGCTCCTACAATGAGCAGTTCTTC. The chain recombines TRBV29-1 with TRBJ2-1; 10 bases are shared with TRBD1. The CDR3 contains 17 residues. The germline V gene encodes CDR1 SQVTM and CDR2 ANQGSEA. J gave up 0 bases and V 3 bases, and 8 bases lay outside the gene matches.

The gene calls are TRBV12-3 or TRBV12-4 and TRBJ1-2; 7 bases fit TRBD1. Losses at the gene ends were 6 bases for V and 5 bases for J; bases not matched to a gene: 6. The CDR3 length is 13 residues. CDR3 residues: CASSKDRRYGYTF. CDR3 DNA sequence: TGTGCCAGCAGCAAGGACAGGCGGTATGGCTACACCTTC.

The chain is built from TRBV20-1 and TRBJ1-1; D remains ambiguous. This CDR3 has 14 residues. V lost 0 bases and J lost 5, with 13 bases in between. Germline CDR1 reads DFQATT; CDR2 reads SNEGSKA (reference sequence). Here the CDR3 reads CSARDGSVGTEAFF. CDR3 coding DNA: TGCAGTGCTAGAGATGGGAGTGTAGGGACTGAAGCTTTCTTT.

V and J are TRBV11-3 and TRBJ2-7; the D is unclear. The CDR3 consists of 16 residues. The V end lost 4 bases, the J end lost 3 bases, and 19 bases lay between the germline ends. Germline V gives CDR1 SGHNT, CDR2 YENEEA. CDR3 residues: CASSSTPGGFGYEQYF. Written as DNA, the CDR3 is TGTGCCAGCAGCTCTACACCCGGTGGATTCGGCTACGAGCAGTACTTC.

This clonotype has more than one count but fewer than ten. This chain uses TRBV12-3 or TRBV12-4 with TRBJ2-1; 7 positions agree with TRBD2. There are 14 residues in the CDR3. The ends lost 3 bases at V and 8 bases at J; junction bases unmatched: 7. The CDR3 protein is CASSFRRETDEQFF. CDR3 coding DNA: TGTGCCAGCAGTTTCCGGCGGGAGACAGATGAGCAGTTCTTC.

This clonotype was counted a few times. This CDR3 is CASSQAGVLTYEQYF. In DNA, the CDR3 is TGCGCCAGCAGCCAAGCCGGGGTCCTAACCTACGAGCAGTACTTC. This chain uses TRBV4-1 with TRBJ2-7, with D possibly TRBD2 on 5 matching bases. In germline, CDR1 is MGHRA, CDR2 YSYEKL. CDR3 size: 15 residues. Trimming removed 1 base from V and 2 bases from J, with 12 bases in between.

The sample holds a few counts of this clonotype. This chain links TRBV7-2 with TRBJ2-1; 12 bases are a match to TRBD2. The CDR3 has 17 residues. Germline assignment: CDR1 SGHTA and CDR2 FQGNSA. The V gene end was trimmed by 5 bases and the J gene end by 7 bases; junction bases not matched to a gene: 12. CDR3 nucleotide sequence: TGTGCCAGCAGCCGACTAGCGGGGGCCAACCGATGGAATGAGCAGTTCTTC. Its protein product is CASSRLAGANRWNEQFF.

This clonotype was counted only a few times. This chain connects TRBV27 to TRBJ1-6, with a tentative D call TRBD1 (6 bases). This CDR3 region has 13 residues. Germline CDR1 and CDR2: MNHEY and SMNVEV (reference sequence). The V and J ends lost 10 bases and 7 bases respectively, with 14 bases between them. CDR3 nucleotide sequence: TGTGCCACCCATCGGACAGTAAATTCACCCCTCCACTTT. This codes for CATHRTVNSPLHF.

In its sample, this clonotype was seen many times. The CDR3 protein is CASSQVDGDTQYF. Here the CDR3 DNA reads TGCGCCAGCAGCCAAGTGGACGGAGATACGCAGTATTTT. The chain carries TRBV4-3 and TRBJ2-3, with D unclear. Germline lookup yields CDR1 LGHNA and CDR2 YSLEER. This CDR3 comprises 13 residues. V was pared by 1 base and J by 5 bases, with 7 bases between.

The CDR3 sequence: CASSSRQGGTDTQYF. CDR3 nucleotides: TGCGCCAGCAGCTCACGACAGGGGGGGACAGATACGCAGTATTTT. V gene TRBV5-1 combines with J gene TRBJ2-3; TRBD1 matches 9 bases. This CDR3 spans 15 amino acids. Losses at the gene ends were 3 bases for V and 3 bases for J; bases not matched to a gene: 5. Germline V gene data show CDR1 as SGHRS and CDR2 as YFSETQ. The variable domain in full, completed from reference TRBV5-1 and TRBJ2-3, reads KAGVTQTPRYLIKTRGQQVTLSCSPISGHRSVSWYQQTPGQGLQFLFEYFSETQRNKGNFPGRFSGRQFSNSRSEMNVSTLELGDSALYLCASSSRQGGTDTQYFGPGTRLTVL.